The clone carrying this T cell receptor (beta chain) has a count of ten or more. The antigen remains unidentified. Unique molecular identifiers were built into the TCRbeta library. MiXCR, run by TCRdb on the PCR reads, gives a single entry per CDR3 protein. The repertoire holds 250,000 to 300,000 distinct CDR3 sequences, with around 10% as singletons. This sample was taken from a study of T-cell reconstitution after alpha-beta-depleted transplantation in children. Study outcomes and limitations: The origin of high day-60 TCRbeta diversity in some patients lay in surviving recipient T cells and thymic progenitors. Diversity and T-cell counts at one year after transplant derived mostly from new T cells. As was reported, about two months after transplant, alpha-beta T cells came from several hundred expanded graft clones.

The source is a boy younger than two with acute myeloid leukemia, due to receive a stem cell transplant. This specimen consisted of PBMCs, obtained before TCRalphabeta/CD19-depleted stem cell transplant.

This CDR3 is CASSQEPGPYQPQHF. CDR3 DNA: TGTGCCAGCAGCCAAGAACCGGGGCCCTATCAGCCCCAGCATTTT. V usage is TRBV14 and J usage is TRBJ1-5; D is possibly TRBD1 (5 bases). V was shortened by 0 bases and J by 5 bases, with 11 bases between the two germline ends. Germline V gene sequence: CDR1 SGHDN, CDR2 FVKESK. The CDR3 has 15 residues.